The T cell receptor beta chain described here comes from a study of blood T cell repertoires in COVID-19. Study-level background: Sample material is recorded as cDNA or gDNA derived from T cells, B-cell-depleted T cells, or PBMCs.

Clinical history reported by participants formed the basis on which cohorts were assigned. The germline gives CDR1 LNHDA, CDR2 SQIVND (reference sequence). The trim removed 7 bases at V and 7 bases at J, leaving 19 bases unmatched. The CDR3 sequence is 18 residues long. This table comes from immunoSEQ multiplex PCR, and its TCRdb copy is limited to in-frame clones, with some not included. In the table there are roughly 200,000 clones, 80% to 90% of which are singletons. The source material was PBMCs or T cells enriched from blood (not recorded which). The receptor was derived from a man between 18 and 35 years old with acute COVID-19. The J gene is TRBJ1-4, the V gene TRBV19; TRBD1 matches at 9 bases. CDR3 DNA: TGTGCCAGTACTCCCGGGACAGGGATGGTTGGTTTCGGTGAAAAACTGTTTTTT. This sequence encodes CASTPGTGMVGFGEKLFF.